These 6 T cell receptor beta chains were all obtained from the same sample, sequenced in a study of radiotherapy plus CTLA-4 blockade in lung cancer. Some clones are missing from TCRdb's copy, which holds only in-frame ones; the method was immunoSEQ multiplex PCR. This sample has 75,000 to 95,000 clones; 72% occur once, and the top ten carry about an eighth. The starting material was peripheral blood, obtained from a patient treated with radiotherapy plus ipilimumab. These receptors were obtained from a human donor with non-small cell lung cancer that progressed on radiotherapy plus ipilimumab.

Many counts were recorded for this clone. This rearrangement joins TRBV28 to TRBJ1-5; D is undetermined. The CDR3 spans 15 residues. V lost 6 bases and J 5 bases, leaving 17 bases between the germline ends. Germline V gene sequence: CDR1 MDHEN, CDR2 SYDVKM. CDR3 amino acids: CASSNRVGIDQPQHF. The CDR3 DNA follows: TGTGCCAGCAGCAACAGAGTCGGGATAGATCAGCCCCAGCATTTT.

Regarding this clone: A far larger clone is a single base away, which makes a read error likely. This specimen includes other DNA sequences encoding the same CDR3. The chain has TRBV5-4 and TRBJ2-1; a possible D gene is TRBD2 (6 bases). The CDR3 loop spans 13 amino acids. In germline, CDR1 is SGHNT, CDR2 YYREEE (reference sequence). The V end was cut by 2 bases, the J end by 6 bases, with 9 bases between. In nucleotides, the CDR3 is TGTGCCAGCAGCTTCGGGGGAAGCAATGAGCAGTTCTTC. It yields the protein CASSFGGSNEQFF.

This sequence joins TRBV11-2 and TRBJ1-2, with D unresolved. CDR3 size: 12 residues. V was clipped by 6 bases and J by 0 bases, with 5 bases between them. In germline, CDR1 is SGHAT, CDR2 FQNNGV. CDR3 residues: CASSKSNYGYTF. The CDR3 region has the DNA TGTGCCAGCAGTAAATCTAACTATGGCTACACCTTC.

The table lists this clone with a few counts. This chain connects TRBV5-1 to TRBJ2-3, with a weak D call TRBD2 (7 bases). The V gene lost 4 bases and the J gene lost 5 bases, with 11 bases spanning the gap. CDR3 length: 13 residues. CDR1 is SGHRS, CDR2 YFSETQ, per germline. CDR3 loop: CASSRGAGDTQYF. The DNA for the CDR3 is TGCGCCAGCAGCCGGGGGGCTGGAGATACGCAGTATTTT.

The V gene is TRBV29-1, the J gene TRBJ2-5; the D is unclear. The germline gives CDR1 SQVTM, CDR2 ANQGSEA. This CDR3 spans 12 amino acids. Trimming took 5 bases from V and 2 from J, leaving 9 bases between them. CDR3 residues: CSVLGRQETQYF. CDR3 DNA: TGCAGCGTTCTTGGACGACAAGAGACCCAGTACTTC.

The chain links TRBV27 to TRBJ1-6; perhaps TRBD1 as D (6 bases). The V and J ends lost 6 bases and 6 bases respectively, with 12 bases between them. CDR3 length: 14 residues. Germline V gene lookup returns CDR1 MNHEY and CDR2 SMNVEV (reference sequence). CDR3 amino acids: CASRPQGSNSPLHF. The DNA of the CDR3 is TGTGCCAGCAGGCCACAGGGATCTAATTCACCCCTCCACTTT.